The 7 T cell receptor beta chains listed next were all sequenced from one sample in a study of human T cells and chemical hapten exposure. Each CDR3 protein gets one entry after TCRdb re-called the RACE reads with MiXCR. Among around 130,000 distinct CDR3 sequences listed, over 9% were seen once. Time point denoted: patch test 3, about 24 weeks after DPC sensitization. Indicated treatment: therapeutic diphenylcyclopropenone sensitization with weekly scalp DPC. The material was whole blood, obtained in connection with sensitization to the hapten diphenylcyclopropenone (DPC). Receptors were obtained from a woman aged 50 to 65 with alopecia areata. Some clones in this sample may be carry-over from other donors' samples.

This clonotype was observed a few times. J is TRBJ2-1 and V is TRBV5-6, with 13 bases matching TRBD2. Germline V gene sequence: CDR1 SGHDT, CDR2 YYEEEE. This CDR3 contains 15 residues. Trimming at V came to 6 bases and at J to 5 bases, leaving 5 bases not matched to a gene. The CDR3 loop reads CASTWTSGSHNEQFF. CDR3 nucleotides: TGTGCCAGCACCTGGACTAGCGGGAGCCACAATGAGCAGTTCTTC.

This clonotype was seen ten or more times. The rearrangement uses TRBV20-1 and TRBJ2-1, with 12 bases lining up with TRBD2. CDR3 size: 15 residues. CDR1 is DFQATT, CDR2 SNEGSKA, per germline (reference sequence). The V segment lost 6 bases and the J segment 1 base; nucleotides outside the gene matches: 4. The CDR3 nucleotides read TGCAGTGCCGGACTAGCGGGGTTGTCCTACAATGAGCAGTTCTTC. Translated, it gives CSAGLAGLSYNEQFF.

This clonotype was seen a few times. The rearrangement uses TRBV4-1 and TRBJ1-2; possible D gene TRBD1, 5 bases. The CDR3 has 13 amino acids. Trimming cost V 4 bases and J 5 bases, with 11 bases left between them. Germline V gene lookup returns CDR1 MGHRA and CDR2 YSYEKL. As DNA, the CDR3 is TGCGCCAGCAGCCCCTTGGGGCCTTATGGCTACACCTTC. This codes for CASSPLGPYGYTF.

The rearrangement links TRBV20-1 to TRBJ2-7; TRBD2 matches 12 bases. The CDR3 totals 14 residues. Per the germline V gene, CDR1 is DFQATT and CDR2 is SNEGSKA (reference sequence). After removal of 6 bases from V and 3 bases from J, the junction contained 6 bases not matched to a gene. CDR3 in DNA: TGCAGTGCGGAGACTAGCGGGAGTATCTACGAGCAGTACTTC. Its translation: CSAETSGSIYEQYF.

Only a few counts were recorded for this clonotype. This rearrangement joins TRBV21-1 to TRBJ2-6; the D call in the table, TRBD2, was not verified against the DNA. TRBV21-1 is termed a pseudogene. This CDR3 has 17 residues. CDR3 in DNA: TGTGCCAGCAGCAAGGAGGTCGGGCGCTCTGGGGCCAACGTCCTGACTTTC. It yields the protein CASSKEVGRSGANVLTF.

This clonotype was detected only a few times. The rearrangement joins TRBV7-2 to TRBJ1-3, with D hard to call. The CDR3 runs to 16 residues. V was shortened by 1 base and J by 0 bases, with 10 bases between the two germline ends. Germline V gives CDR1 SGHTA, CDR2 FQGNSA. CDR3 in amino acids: CASSLEQPSSGNTIYF. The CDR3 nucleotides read TGTGCCAGCAGCTTAGAACAGCCTTCCTCTGGAAACACCATATATTTT.

The CDR3 loop is CASGSGGGNIQYF. The CDR3 DNA is TGTGCCAGCGGGTCGGGGGGAGGGAACATTCAGTACTTC. J is TRBJ2-4 and V is TRBV9; 7 positions agree with TRBD2. Germline V CDR1 and CDR2: SGDLS, YYNGEE. This CDR3 comprises 13 residues. V lost 7 bases and J lost 7; bases outside the gene matches: 8.